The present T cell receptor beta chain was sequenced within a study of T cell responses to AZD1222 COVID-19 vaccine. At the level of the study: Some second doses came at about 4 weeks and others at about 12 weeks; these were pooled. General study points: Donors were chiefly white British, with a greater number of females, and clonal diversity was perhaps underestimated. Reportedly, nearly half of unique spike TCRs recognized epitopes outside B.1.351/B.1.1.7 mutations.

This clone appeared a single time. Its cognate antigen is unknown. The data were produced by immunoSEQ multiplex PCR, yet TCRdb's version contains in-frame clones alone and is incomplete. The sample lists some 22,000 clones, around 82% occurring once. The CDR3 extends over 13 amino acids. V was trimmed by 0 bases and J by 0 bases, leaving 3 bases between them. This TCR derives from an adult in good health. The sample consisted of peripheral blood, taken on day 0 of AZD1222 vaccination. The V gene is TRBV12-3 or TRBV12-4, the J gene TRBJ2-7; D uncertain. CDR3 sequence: CASSLAASYEQYF. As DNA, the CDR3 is TGTGCCAGCAGTTTAGCGGCCTCCTACGAGCAGTACTTC.